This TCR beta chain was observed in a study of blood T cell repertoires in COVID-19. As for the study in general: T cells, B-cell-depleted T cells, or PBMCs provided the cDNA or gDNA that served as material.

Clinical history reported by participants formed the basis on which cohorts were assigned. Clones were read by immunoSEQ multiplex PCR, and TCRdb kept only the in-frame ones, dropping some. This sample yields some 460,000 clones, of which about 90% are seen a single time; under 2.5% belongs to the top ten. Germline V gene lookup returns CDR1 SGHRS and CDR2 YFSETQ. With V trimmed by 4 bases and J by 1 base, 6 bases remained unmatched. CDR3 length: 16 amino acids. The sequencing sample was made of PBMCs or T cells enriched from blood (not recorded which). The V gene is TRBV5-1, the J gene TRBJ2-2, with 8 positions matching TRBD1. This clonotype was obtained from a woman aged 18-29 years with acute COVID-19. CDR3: CASSMGGTGNTGELFF. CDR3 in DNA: TGCGCCAGCAGCATGGGCGGGACAGGGAACACCGGGGAGCTGTTTTTT.